This TCR beta chain was sequenced in a study of PD-1 blockade in mismatch repair-deficient tumors. Study-level findings and limits: Tumor-resident clones, often undetectable pretreatment in blood, expanded then contracted after pembrolizumab.

Produced via immunoSEQ multiplex PCR; TCRdb's table is partial and in-frame only. The table lists some 120,000 clones, around 87% of them singletons. All patients were mismatch repair deficient, assessed by either PCR or immunohistochemistry. The TCR-sequenced patients were a few responders to pembrolizumab. The V end lost 2 bases, the J end lost 1 base, and 10 bases lay between the germline ends. The germline CDR1 and CDR2 sequences are SGHVS and FNYEAQ. The length of the CDR3 is 15 residues. Comments on this clone: Its antigen is unknown.

This TCR was sampled from an adult with mismatch repair-deficient cancer. V and J are TRBV7-6 and TRBJ2-3; D call uncertain. The sample in question was peripheral blood, obtained 44 weeks after starting pembrolizumab. The CDR3: CASSLLFGGTDTQYF. The CDR3 DNA sequence: TGTGCCAGCAGCTTACTGTTTGGGGGCACAGATACGCAGTATTTT.